This T cell receptor (beta chain) comes out of a study of cytomegalovirus exposure and HLA in healthy donors. Germline CDR1 is SGHRS and CDR2 is YFSETQ. V shed 4 bases and J 0 bases; nucleotides not matched to a gene: 4. This CDR3 region has 14 residues. Primers: 60 Vbeta forward and 13 Jbeta reverse. Clones were sequenced by immunoSEQ multiplex PCR, and TCRdb holds only the in-frame ones, with some missing. The repertoire holds under 150,000 clones, less than 85% seen once, with less than 2% in the top ten. Study-level points and caveats: Later analysis indicated greater clonal expansion among HLA-associated TCR beta chains than among equally common other chains.

Remarks on this clone: Its target is unknown.

The sample was PBMCs. This sequence was found in a man in his forties in good health and CMV-seronegative. The V gene is TRBV5-1, the J gene TRBJ2-7, with 7 bases lining up with TRBD2. For the CDR3, the DNA is TGCGCCAGCAGCGTTACTAGCGCCTCCTACGAGCAGTACTTC. Amino acid sequence: CASSVTSASYEQYF.